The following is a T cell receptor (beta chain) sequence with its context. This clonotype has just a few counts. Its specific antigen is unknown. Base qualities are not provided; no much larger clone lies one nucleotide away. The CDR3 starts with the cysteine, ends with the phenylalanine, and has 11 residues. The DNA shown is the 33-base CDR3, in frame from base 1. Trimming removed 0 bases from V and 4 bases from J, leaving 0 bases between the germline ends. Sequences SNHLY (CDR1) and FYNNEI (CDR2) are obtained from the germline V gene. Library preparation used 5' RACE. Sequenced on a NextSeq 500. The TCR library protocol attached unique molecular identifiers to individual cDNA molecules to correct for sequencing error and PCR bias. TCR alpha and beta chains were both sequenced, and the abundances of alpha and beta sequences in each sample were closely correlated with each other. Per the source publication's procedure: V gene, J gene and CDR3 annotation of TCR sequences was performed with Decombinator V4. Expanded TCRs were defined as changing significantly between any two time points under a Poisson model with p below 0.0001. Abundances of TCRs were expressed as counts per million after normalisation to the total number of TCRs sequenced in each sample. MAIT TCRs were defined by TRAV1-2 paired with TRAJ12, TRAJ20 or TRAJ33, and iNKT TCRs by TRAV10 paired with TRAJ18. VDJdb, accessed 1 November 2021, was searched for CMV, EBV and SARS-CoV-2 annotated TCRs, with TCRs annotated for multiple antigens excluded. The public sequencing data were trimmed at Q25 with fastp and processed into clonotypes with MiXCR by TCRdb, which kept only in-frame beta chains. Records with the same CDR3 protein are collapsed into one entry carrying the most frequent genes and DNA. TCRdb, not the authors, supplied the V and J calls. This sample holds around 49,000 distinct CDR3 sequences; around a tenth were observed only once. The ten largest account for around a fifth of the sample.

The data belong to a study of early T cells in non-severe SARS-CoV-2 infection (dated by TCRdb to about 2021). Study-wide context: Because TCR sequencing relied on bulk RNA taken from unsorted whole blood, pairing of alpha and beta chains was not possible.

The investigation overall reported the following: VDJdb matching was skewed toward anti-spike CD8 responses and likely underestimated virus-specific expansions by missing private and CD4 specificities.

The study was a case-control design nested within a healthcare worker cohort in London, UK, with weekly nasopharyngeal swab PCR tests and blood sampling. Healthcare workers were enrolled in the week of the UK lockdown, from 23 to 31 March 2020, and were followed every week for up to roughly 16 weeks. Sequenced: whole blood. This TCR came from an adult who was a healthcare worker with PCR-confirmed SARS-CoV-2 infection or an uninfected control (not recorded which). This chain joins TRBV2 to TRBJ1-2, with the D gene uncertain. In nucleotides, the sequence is TGTGCCAGCAGTGAAGCCTATGGCTACACCTTC. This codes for CASSEAYGYTF.